The source of this T cell receptor beta chain is a study of cytomegalovirus exposure and HLA in healthy donors. Overall study results and limits: Reports indicate that TCR beta sequences accurately predicted the HLA-A and HLA-B alleles of most subjects. Donors were assumed by presence/absence analyses to have roughly uniform sequencing depth.

Use of 60 Vbeta and 13 Jbeta primers characterized the PCR. Sequencing used immunoSEQ multiplex PCR; TCRdb keeps in-frame clones, though not all of them. The sample includes about 180,000 clones, roughly 82% of them seen just once. The CDR3 contains 14 residues. Germline V lookup: CDR1 MGHRA, CDR2 YSYEKL. V was pared by 6 bases and J by 9 bases, with 10 bases of the junction left unmatched. As regards this clone: The target antigen is unknown.

This TCR derives from a girl aged 2 to 9 in good health and CMV-seropositive. Sample: PBMCs. The chain carries TRBV4-1 and TRBJ2-1; 8 bases agree with TRBD2. CDR3 nucleotide sequence: TGCGCCAGCAGTTATCCGGGACTAGACACTGAGCAGTTCTTC. Its protein is CASSYPGLDTEQFF.